This is a list of T cell receptor beta chains from one sample in a study of blood T cell repertoires in COVID-19. Using immunoSEQ multiplex PCR, the repertoire was profiled, and TCRdb retains in-frame clones only, with some absent. Of more than 20,000 clones listed, over 70% are singletons. Sequencing input: peripheral blood. All receptors derive from a man aged 50-60 years with active or convalescent COVID-19. Both conserved end residues are part of each CDR3. A D gene is named only where the DNA matches it firmly. Clone size, where shown, is once, few, many, or a class for clones that have expanded.

TRBD1,-,TRBJ1-2,TRBV5-6,TGTGCCAGCAGCCTGGGACAGGTCTATGGCTACACCTTC,CASSLGQVYGYTF
TRBD1,few,TRBJ2-2,TRBV7-3,TGTGCCAGCAGCTTACTTGGGACAGGGGCCACCGGGGAGCTGTTTTTT,CASSLLGTGATGELFF
-,-,TRBJ1-1,TRBV4-1,TGCGCCAGCAGCCGAGGGGGTTTGGTTCTTCAGGGCCCTAACACTGAAGCTTTCTTT,CASSRGGLVLQGPNTEAFF
TRBD1,-,TRBJ1-6,TRBV6-6,TGTGCCACGAACAGGGGAAGCTCACCCCTCCACTTT,CATNRGSSPLHF
TRBD1,-,TRBJ1-1,TRBV10-3,TGTGCCATCGGGACAGGGGTAAACACTGAAGCTTTCTTT,CAIGTGVNTEAFF
TRBD1,once,TRBJ2-2,TRBV3-1/TRBV3-2,TGTGCCAGCAGAAACGACAGGGTCGGGGAGCTGTTTTTT,CASRNDRVGELFF
-,-,TRBJ2-5,TRBV11-2,TGTGCCAGCAGCGTAGGGGGGCCCGGGGAGACCCAGTACTTC,CASSVGGPGETQYF
TRBD1,-,TRBJ2-7,TRBV28,TGTGCCAGCAGTGCCGCCGGGACAGGGGACCCCTACGAGCAGTACTTC,CASSAAGTGDPYEQYF
TRBD1,once,TRBJ2-7,TRBV19,TGTGCCAGTAGTATCAACCCCGGGACAGGCATCGAGCAGTACTTC,CASSINPGTGIEQYF
-,-,TRBJ2-3,TRBV7-3,TGTGCCAGCAGCTTTAAGGAGGATACGCAGTATTTT,CASSFKEDTQYF
-,-,TRBJ1-1,TRBV5-1,TGCGCCAGCAGATCGGGGAAGGAATGGACTGAAGCTTTCTTT,CASRSGKEWTEAFF
TRBD1,-,TRBJ2-7,TRBV10-2,TGCGCCACCGAACCCCCGGGACAGGGGCCCGAGCAGTACTTC,CATEPPGQGPEQYF
TRBD2,-,TRBJ2-7,TRBV9,TGTGCCAGCAGCGTAGCGGGAGGGCAAAGGGAGCAGTACTTC,CASSVAGGQREQYF
TRBD2,-,TRBJ2-3,TRBV24-1,TGTGCCACCAGTGATTTCGGGAGGTCAGATACGCAGTATTTT,CATSDFGRSDTQYF
-,-,TRBJ2-5,TRBV27,TGTGCCAGCAGTTTATCCCGGGGACACGGCCAAGAGACCCAGTACTTC,CASSLSRGHGQETQYF
-,once,TRBJ2-3,TRBV6-5,TGTGCCAGCAGTTACACAAATTTATCCCCCACAGATACGCAGTATTTT,CASSYTNLSPTDTQYF
TRBD2,-,TRBJ2-3,TRBV5-4,TGTGCCAGCAGCTCCCAGGGACTAGCGGTCACAGATACGCAGTATTTT,CASSSQGLAVTDTQYF
-,-,TRBJ1-6,TRBV7-2,TGTGCCAGCAGCCTTTTCTTAGGGGTTTCCCTCCACTTT,CASSLFLGVSLHF
-,-,TRBJ1-3,TRBV5-1,TGCGCCAGCAGCTCGGCTTTGGGGGGGAAAGGAAACACCATATATTTT,CASSSALGGKGNTIYF
-,-,TRBJ1-4,TRBV24-1,TGTGCCACCAGTGATTCCAGAACAGGGTCAAAACTGTTTTTT,CATSDSRTGSKLFF
TRBD1,-,TRBJ1-3,TRBV11-3,TGTGCCAGCAGCCCAGGGACAGGGATCGACACCATATATTTT,CASSPGTGIDTIYF
TRBD1,-,TRBJ2-5,TRBV18,TGTGCCAGCTCACCGCAGGACAGGGTTTTGGAGACCCAGTACTTC,CASSPQDRVLETQYF
TRBD2,-,TRBJ2-5,TRBV27,TGTGCCAGCAGTTCTACGGGACTAGCGGGAGGCTCCCAAGAGACCCAGTACTTC,CASSSTGLAGGSQETQYF
TRBD1,-,TRBJ1-4,TRBV5-1,TGCGCCAGCAGCCTCGGGGGACAGGGTATGAAAAAACTGTTTTTT,CASSLGGQGMKKLFF
-,-,TRBJ2-3,TRBV12-3/TRBV12-4,TGTGCCAGCAGTTTGGCTGATACGCAGTATTTT,CASSLADTQYF
-,-,TRBJ2-2,TRBV5-1,TGCGCCAGCAACCGACAGACCAACACCGGGGAGCTGTTTTTT,CASNRQTNTGELFF
TRBD1,once,TRBJ1-5,TRBV29-1,TGCAGCGTTGAATTAGAGGGGGCAAGCAATCAGCCCCAGCATTTT,CSVELEGASNQPQHF
-,few,TRBJ2-7,TRBV27,TGTGCCAGCAGTTTGTGGCCAAACGAGCAGTACTTC,CASSLWPNEQYF
-,-,TRBJ2-2,TRBV10-3,TGTGCCATCAGTGAGTCGAAGGCGGACACCGGGGAGCTGTTTTTT,CAISESKADTGELFF
-,-,TRBJ1-5,TRBV30,TGTGCCTGGAAACATGAGCGCAGCAATCAGCCCCAGCATTTT,CAWKHERSNQPQHF
TRBD1,-,TRBJ2-7,TRBV29-1,TGCAGCGTTGAACTGGGACAGGCGGAGGGTTACGAGCAGTACTTC,CSVELGQAEGYEQYF
-,-,TRBJ2-1,TRBV24-1,TGTGCCACCAGTGATGGAGTAGCGGCGGCCTACAATGAGCAGTTCTTC,CATSDGVAAAYNEQFF
-,-,TRBJ1-2,TRBV20-1,TGCAGTGCTAGTTTCTGGAGGAACTATGGCTACACCTTC,CSASFWRNYGYTF
TRBD1,-,TRBJ2-7,TRBV11-3,TGTGCCAGCAGCACCCGGGACAGCCTCTCCTACGAGCAGTACTTC,CASSTRDSLSYEQYF
-,few,TRBJ1-5,TRBV4-2,TGTGCCAGCAGCCCGGCGCAGGGAGGAGATAGCAATCAGCCCCAGCATTTT,CASSPAQGGDSNQPQHF
-,-,TRBJ2-3,TRBV30,TGTGCCTGGAGTACAGGGTGGGCACACACAGATACGCAGTATTTT,CAWSTGWAHTDTQYF